This T cell receptor beta chain was retrieved from a study of cytomegalovirus exposure and HLA in healthy donors. The PCR employed 60 Vbeta primers together with 13 Jbeta primers. Data came from immunoSEQ multiplex PCR; TCRdb stores just in-frame clones and leaves some out. Counted here are fewer than 200,000 clones, roughly four fifths occurring once; the ten biggest clones make up more than 1.2%. Study-level findings and limits: Fewer N-insertions than the approximately 700-donor mean were reportedly shown by an Asian-associated ancestry cluster in a later analysis.

A word on this clone: The antigen is unknown.

V dropped 5 bases and J dropped 5; count of bases not matched to a gene: 12. Germline-derived CDR1 and CDR2 are SEHNR and FQNEAQ (reference sequence). The CDR3 runs 15 residues. Input material: PBMCs. The TCR sequence derives from a man aged 18 to 29 in good health and CMV-seronegative. The chain links TRBV7-9 to TRBJ2-7; 7 bases align to TRBD2. The CDR3 loop is CASSPMGGVGDEQYF. CDR3 coding DNA: TGTGCCAGCAGCCCCATGGGGGGGGTTGGGGACGAGCAGTACTTC. Full variable domain (outside the CDR3, taken from reference TRBV7-9 and TRBJ2-7): DTGVSQNPRHKITKRGQNVTFRCDPISEHNRLYWYRQTLGQGPEFLTYFQNEAQLEKSRLLSDRFSAERPKGSFSTLEIQRTEQGDSAMYLCASSPMGGVGDEQYFGPGTRLTVT.